These T cell receptor beta chains were read from a single sample in a study of blood T cells in healthy people across ages. TCRdb called the 5' RACE reads again in MiXCR, with one record for every CDR3 protein. The sample has around 850,000 distinct CDR3 sequences; roughly 40% are singletons. The specimen was blood. The receptors derive from a man between 18 and 29 years old in good health. Both conserved end residues are part of each CDR3. Each record gives: V gene, clone size, D gene, J gene, CDR3 protein, CDR3 DNA. The D gene is left open where the match is weak. The size of a clone is reported for some rows only, either as once, few or many, or as a class for expanded clones.

TRBV7-6	-	-	TRBJ2-1	CASSKGGGPVNEQFF	TGTGCCAGCAGCAAAGGGGGGGGGCCAGTGAATGAGCAGTTCTTC
TRBV20-1	many	TRBD2	TRBJ2-5	CSARTSGGETQYF	TGCAGTGCTAGGACTAGCGGGGGGGAGACCCAGTACTTC
TRBV5-1	-	-	TRBJ1-1	CASSIGSGLGTEAFF	TGCGCCAGCAGCATTGGGTCTGGGTTGGGCACTGAAGCTTTCTTT
TRBV14	-	TRBD1	TRBJ1-2	CASSQEAQGGGYTF	TGTGCCAGCAGCCAAGAGGCACAGGGGGGCGGCTACACCTTC
TRBV20-1	many	TRBD2	TRBJ2-1	CSAPLAGSSYNEQFF	TGCAGTGCCCCGTTAGCGGGGAGCTCCTACAATGAGCAGTTCTTC
TRBV12-3/TRBV12-4	few	TRBD1	TRBJ2-1	CASSLLQGARGNEQFF	TGTGCCAGCAGTCTACTACAGGGGGCCAGGGGAAATGAGCAGTTCTTC
TRBV7-9	-	TRBD1	TRBJ1-5	CASSGQGRVDQPQHF	TGTGCCAGCAGTGGACAGGGGAGAGTGGATCAGCCCCAGCATTTT
TRBV29-1	-	-	TRBJ2-6	CSAIGSGANVLTF	TGCAGCGCGATCGGCTCTGGGGCCAACGTCCTGACTTTC
TRBV7-9	-	-	TRBJ2-3	CASNRGAERTDTQYF	TGTGCCAGCAACCGGGGGGCCGAGCGCACAGATACGCAGTATTTT
TRBV6-1	-	-	TRBJ1-6	CASMGGIGLNSPLHF	TGTGCCAGTATGGGCGGGATTGGTCTCAATTCACCCCTCCACTTT
TRBV15	-	-	TRBJ2-2	CATSRVTNTGELFF	TGTGCCACCAGCAGAGTAACGAACACCGGGGAGCTGTTTTTT
TRBV18	few	-	TRBJ2-7	CASSPGPSDEQYF	TGTGCCAGCTCACCGGGACCTTCCGACGAGCAGTACTTC
TRBV5-1	few	-	TRBJ2-5	CASSERLGTETQYF	TGCGCCAGCAGCGAACGACTAGGAACTGAGACCCAGTACTTC
TRBV6-5	few	-	TRBJ2-1	CASSRLLALENNEQFF	TGTGCCAGCAGCCGATTACTAGCTTTAGAGAACAATGAGCAGTTCTTC
TRBV28	-	-	TRBJ1-4	CASSSPRGGQGKEKLFF	TGTGCCAGCAGTTCCCCGAGGGGTGGGCAGGGGAAGGAAAAACTGTTTTTT
TRBV4-1	-	TRBD1	TRBJ2-7	CASSHPPGQGSSYNEQYF	TGCGCCAGCAGCCACCCTCCGGGACAGGGGAGTTCCTACAATGAGCAGTACTTC
TRBV4-3	-	TRBD1	TRBJ2-5	CASSQDACGTEETQYF	TGCGCCAGCAGCCAAGACGCATGTGGGACAGAAGAGACCCAGTACTTC
TRBV29-1	-	-	TRBJ2-7	CSVTGELDYEQYF	TGCAGCGTGACCGGCGAGTTGGATTACGAGCAGTACTTC
TRBV7-2	few	TRBD1	TRBJ2-2	CASSRRDRVDTGELFF	TGTGCCAGCAGCCGCCGGGACAGGGTCGACACCGGGGAGCTGTTTTTT
TRBV5-1	few	TRBD1	TRBJ1-2	CASSTSGTGIENGYTF	TGCGCCAGCAGCACATCCGGGACAGGGATAGAAAATGGCTACACCTTC
TRBV6-5	few	-	TRBJ2-2	CASSSGTNTGELFF	TGTGCCAGCAGTTCCGGGACAAACACCGGGGAGCTGTTTTTT
TRBV6-1	-	-	TRBJ2-3	CASSEGPESTDTQYF	TGTGCCAGCAGCGAGGGCCCGGAAAGCACAGATACGCAGTATTTT
TRBV7-9	-	TRBD2	TRBJ2-4	CASSYSGGLAKNIQYF	TGTGCCAGCAGCTATAGCGGGGGGCTAGCCAAAAACATTCAGTACTTC
TRBV12-3/TRBV12-4	-	-	TRBJ1-4	CASRLGTRWEKLFF	TGTGCCAGCAGACTCGGGACCAGATGGGAAAAACTGTTTTTT
TRBV11-2	-	TRBD1	TRBJ1-1	CASSPGTGGRSFF	TGTGCCAGCAGCCCAGGGACAGGGGGCAGATCTTTCTTT
TRBV12-3/TRBV12-4	many	-	TRBJ1-2	CASSLPRGPRGYTF	TGTGCCAGCAGTTTGCCTAGGGGCCCTCGTGGCTACACCTTC
TRBV5-1	few	-	TRBJ2-6	CASSLYGTESSGANVLTF	TGCGCCAGCAGCTTATACGGGACGGAAAGCTCTGGGGCCAACGTCCTGACTTTC
TRBV10-3	many	-	TRBJ1-5	CAISEGLGANQPQHF	TGTGCCATCAGTGAAGGGTTGGGGGCCAATCAGCCCCAGCATTTT
TRBV5-1	many	TRBD2	TRBJ2-1	CVSGGPVDEQFF	TGCGTTTCGGGGGGGCCAGTCGATGAGCAGTTCTTC
TRBV27	many	TRBD1	TRBJ2-4	CASSPGQGNIQYF	TGTGCCAGCAGTCCGGGACAGGGAAACATTCAGTACTTC
TRBV11-2	few	TRBD1	TRBJ2-5	CASSPWDRVTTEYF	TGTGCCAGCAGCCCATGGGACAGGGTTACGACGGAGTACTTC
TRBV11-2	few	TRBD2	TRBJ2-1	CASSLDLSRGGWYNEQFF	TGTGCCAGCAGCTTAGATCTGTCACGGGGGGGCTGGTACAATGAGCAGTTCTTC
TRBV5-1	few	TRBD2	TRBJ2-3	CASSSTLAGGPHTQYF	TGCGCCAGCAGCTCCACCCTAGCGGGGGGGCCTCATACGCAGTATTTT
TRBV12-5	-	-	TRBJ2-3	CASGLGTDNTDTQYF	TGTGCTAGTGGTTTGGGCACGGACAACACAGATACGCAGTATTTT
TRBV9	-	TRBD1	TRBJ2-5	CASSVGQGLLETQYF	TGTGCCAGCAGCGTAGGACAGGGATTGTTGGAGACCCAGTACTTC
TRBV7-2	few	TRBD2	TRBJ2-3	CASSQRASGGPTDTQYF	TGTGCCAGCAGCCAGAGGGCTAGCGGGGGGCCCACAGATACGCAGTATTTT
TRBV9	many	-	TRBJ1-2	CASSPISHGYTF	TGTGCCAGCAGCCCGATCTCACATGGCTACACCTTC
TRBV7-9	-	-	TRBJ1-1	CASSLGLGSAGNTEAFF	TGTGCCAGCAGCTTGGGTTTGGGGTCGGCGGGGAACACTGAAGCTTTCTTT
TRBV20-1	-	-	TRBJ2-7	CSAEAGTGYEQYF	TGCAGTGCAGAAGCCGGGACGGGCTACGAGCAGTACTTC
TRBV6-2/TRBV6-3	-	TRBD1	TRBJ1-5	CASGDRDRGRRGQPQHF	TGTGCCAGCGGGGACCGGGACAGGGGGCGCAGGGGACAGCCCCAGCATTTT
TRBV12-3/TRBV12-4	few	TRBD2	TRBJ2-2	CASSPGGLAGGGELFF	TGTGCCAGCAGTCCCGGAGGACTAGCGGGGGGCGGGGAGCTGTTTTTT
TRBV20-1	-	TRBD1	TRBJ1-1	CSAGPDRAHKQAFF	TGCAGTGCAGGACCTGACAGGGCCCACAAACAAGCTTTCTTT
TRBV4-1	once	-	TRBJ2-7	CASSQEWGRAEQYF	TGCGCCAGCAGCCAAGAATGGGGCCGTGCCGAGCAGTACTTC
TRBV6-2/TRBV6-3	once	-	TRBJ1-5	CASGLVQTLFNQPQHF	TGTGCCAGCGGCTTGGTTCAGACGCTTTTCAATCAGCCCCAGCATTTT
TRBV24-1	many	-	TRBJ2-1	CATSDSAYNEQFF	TGTGCCACCAGTGATTCAGCGTACAATGAGCAGTTCTTC
TRBV27	-	-	TRBJ1-1	CASSSPVGDTEAFF	TGTGCCAGCAGCTCGCCTGTCGGGGACACTGAAGCTTTCTTT
TRBV7-2	-	-	TRBJ1-2	CASNNRQKANYGYTF	TGTGCCAGCAACAATAGACAGAAAGCTAACTATGGCTACACCTTC
TRBV7-2	-	-	TRBJ1-5	CASSDWVGANQPQHF	TGTGCCAGCAGCGACTGGGTAGGGGCCAATCAGCCCCAGCATTTT
TRBV12-3/TRBV12-4	-	-	TRBJ1-3	CASSPGSGNTIYF	TGTGCCAGCAGTCCAGGATCTGGAAACACCATATATTTT
TRBV20-1	few	TRBD1	TRBJ1-5	CSAPDRGNQPQHF	TGCAGTGCTCCGGACAGGGGTAATCAGCCCCAGCATTTT
TRBV12-3/TRBV12-4	-	TRBD1	TRBJ2-1	CAIWTGRGLEQFF	TGTGCCATCTGGACAGGGAGAGGTCTTGAGCAGTTCTTC
TRBV29-1	few	TRBD2	TRBJ2-5	CSALAGVQETQYF	TGCAGCGCCCTAGCGGGGGTCCAAGAGACCCAGTACTTC
TRBV2	-	-	TRBJ2-5	CATQLPQRETQYF	TGTGCCACCCAACTGCCCCAGCGGGAGACCCAGTACTTC
TRBV4-1	many	-	TRBJ2-6	CASSRREAGANVLTF	TGCGCCAGCAGCCGAAGGGAAGCTGGGGCCAACGTCCTGACTTTC